Here is one T cell receptor beta chain with its context. The CDR3 length is 15 residues. CDR1 and CDR2 (germline): SGDLS, YYNGEE. The data belong to a study of T cells expressing NK-cell markers. Reprocessing the 5' RACE reads, TCRdb reports a single entry for every CDR3 protein and omits DNA. Here the sample table reports about 550,000 distinct CDR3 sequences. This clonotype was sampled from a man in his late teens or twenties in good health. The V call is TRBV9, the J call TRBJ2-2; the D call of TRBD2 rests on TCRdb alone, since no DNA is present to check it. Sequencing was carried out using blood T cells: a sorted CD56 or NKG2C T cell subset, CD4+ or CD8+ T cells, or bulk PBMC T cells (not recorded which). The CDR3 is CASSVGAGVGGELFF.